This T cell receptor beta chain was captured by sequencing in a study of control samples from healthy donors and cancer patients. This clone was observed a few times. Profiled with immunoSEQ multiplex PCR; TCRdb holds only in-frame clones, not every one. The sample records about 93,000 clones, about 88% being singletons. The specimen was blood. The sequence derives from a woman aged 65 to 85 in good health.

DNA of the CDR3: TGTGCCAGCAGCCAACGATTGGGGCGTTATAATTCACCCCTCCACTTT. Amino acid sequence: CASSQRLGRYNSPLHF. The chain has TRBV3-1 (or the pseudogene TRBV3-2) and TRBJ1-6; D might be TRBD1 (5 bases). The CDR3 totals 16 residues. V was trimmed by 2 bases and J by 4 bases, leaving 12 bases between them. The germline V gene encodes CDR1 LGHDT and CDR2 YNNKEL (reference sequence).